The T cell receptor beta chain under discussion was sequenced for a study of blood T cell repertoires in COVID-19. The CDR3 is 15 residues long. Looked up from germline, CDR1 is SNHLY and CDR2 is FYNNEI. The J segment lost 0 bases and the V segment lost 8 bases, leaving 3 bases of the junction unmatched. The repertoire was sequenced with immunoSEQ multiplex PCR; TCRdb's copy has only in-frame clones and lacks some. The sample lists under 150,000 clones, 84% seen once, with more than 3% in the top ten. V and J are TRBV2 and TRBJ2-6; 8 nucleotides line up with TRBD2. This TCR derives from a man aged 45 to 65 in a cohort exposed to, infected with or recovered from COVID-19 (not recorded which). The sample was PBMCs or T cells enriched from blood (not recorded which). The CDR3 loop is CASAGTSSGANVLTF. In nucleotides, the CDR3 is TGTGCCAGCGCGGGGACTAGCTCTGGGGCCAACGTCCTGACTTTC.